This entry features one T cell receptor beta chain sequence. The antigen is undetermined. This table comes from immunoSEQ multiplex PCR, and its TCRdb copy is limited to in-frame clones, with some not included. Counted here are some 47,000 clones, under 80% occurring once; the ten biggest clones make up around 7%. The sample originates from a study of vaccination effects on CD4 cells after COVID-19. Study-wide context: Following the second dose by a median of 72 days, the post-vaccine samples were obtained. IL-2 at about 10 IU/ml and peptides at 9.5 to 10 ug/ml were added to cultured PBMC, about 1.8 million per well.

CDR3 length: 14 amino acids. CDR1 SEHNR and CDR2 FQNEAQ come from the germline V gene (reference sequence). V was shortened by 5 bases and J by 3 bases, with 13 bases between the two germline ends. Cells that had been cultured for 10 days were the source of isolated CD4+ T cells. Participants received two doses of either the BNT162b2 or mRNA-1273 vaccine. In the cultures, half the medium was exchanged for IL-2 medium on days 3 and 7. Study observations and caveats: Marked contraction was observed in infection-induced and vaccine-induced clones late after vaccination.

The receptor was isolated from a human donor who received a COVID-19 vaccine. Specimen: CD4+ T cells from PBMCs cultured without peptide, collected after COVID-19 vaccination. The rearrangement joins TRBV7-9 to TRBJ2-5, with TRBD2 as a possible D gene (5 bases). Here the CDR3 reads CASSSREEKETQYF. The DNA for the CDR3 is TGTGCCAGCAGCAGCCGGGAAGAAAAAGAGACCCAGTACTTC.